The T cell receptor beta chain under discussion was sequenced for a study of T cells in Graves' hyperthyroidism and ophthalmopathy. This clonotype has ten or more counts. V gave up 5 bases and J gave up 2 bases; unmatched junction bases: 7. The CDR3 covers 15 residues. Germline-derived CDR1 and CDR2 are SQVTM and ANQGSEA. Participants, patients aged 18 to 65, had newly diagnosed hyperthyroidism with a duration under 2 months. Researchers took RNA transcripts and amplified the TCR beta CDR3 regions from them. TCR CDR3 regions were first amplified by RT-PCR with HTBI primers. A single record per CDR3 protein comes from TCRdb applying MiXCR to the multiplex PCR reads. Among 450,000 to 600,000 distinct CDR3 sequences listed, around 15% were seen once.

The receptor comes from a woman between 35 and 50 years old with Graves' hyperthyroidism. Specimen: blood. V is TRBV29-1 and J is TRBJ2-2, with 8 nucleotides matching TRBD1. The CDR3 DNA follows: TGCAGCGTTCCTGGACAGGGCGAAAACACCGGGGAGCTGTTTTTT. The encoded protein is CSVPGQGENTGELFF.